The 10 T cell receptor beta chains below were found in one sample sequenced in a study of shared clonotypes between healthy human individuals. Only in-frame clones appear in the TCRdb table, and some are missing; sequencing was by immunoSEQ multiplex PCR. The sample holds about 680,000 clones, around 73% seen once. The material sequenced was memory CD4+ T cells sorted from blood. Subset specified: CD45RA-negative fraction. All receptors derive from a woman in her twenties or thirties in good health.

This chain joins TRBV14 and TRBJ1-1; tentatively, D is TRBD1 (6 bases). V was pared by 1 base and J by 1 base, with 10 bases between. The germline V gene has CDR1 SGHDN and CDR2 FVKESK. CDR3 length: 15 amino acids. DNA for the CDR3: TGTGCCAGCAGCCAAGCTCAGGGGAGGAACACTGAAGCTTTCTTT. Translating gives CASSQAQGRNTEAFF.

The chain uses TRBV5-1 and TRBJ1-1, with 8 bases fitting TRBD1. The CDR3 consists of 18 residues. Looked up from germline, CDR1 is SGHRS and CDR2 is YFSETQ. V shed 0 bases and J 8 bases; nucleotides not matched to a gene: 18. CDR3 DNA: TGCGCCAGCAGCTTGGGACCGAGTGGGGCAGGGGGCGCAGGGGAAGCTTTCTTT. This codes for CASSLGPSGAGGAGEAFF.

The chain combines TRBV21-1 with TRBJ1-5; TRBD1 was called by the table and not checked on the DNA. TRBV21-1 is a pseudogene segment. This CDR3 is 14 amino acids long. CDR3 residues: CASIDSLGNQPQHF. CDR3 sequence (DNA): TGTGCCAGCATCGACAGTTTGGGCAATCAGCCCCAGCATTTT.

This clone was counted between two and nine times. This chain uses TRBV5-1 with TRBJ2-7; perhaps TRBD2 as D (5 bases). V was clipped by 0 bases and J by 5 bases, with 12 bases between them. The CDR3 spans 14 residues. Germline assignment: CDR1 SGHRS and CDR2 YFSETQ. This CDR3 reads CASSLGEIGHEQYF. For the CDR3, the DNA is TGCGCCAGCAGCTTGGGGGAGATCGGCCACGAGCAGTACTTC.

The gene calls are TRBV5-8 and TRBJ2-1; 7 bases align to TRBD2. CDR3 size: 15 residues. V was pared by 4 bases and J by 9 bases, with 13 bases of the junction left unmatched. Looked up from germline, CDR1 is SGHTS and CDR2 is YDEGEE. The CDR3 loop is CASSPGSSGSREQFF. CDR3 DNA sequence: TGTGCCAGCAGCCCGGGGAGTAGCGGGTCGCGTGAGCAGTTCTTC.

This clone was counted a few times. This sequence joins TRBV15 and TRBJ2-2; TRBD2 matches 7 bases. Trimming removed 1 base from V and 7 bases from J; junction bases left unmatched: 9. The CDR3 is 16 amino acids. The germline V gene has CDR1 LNHNV and CDR2 YYDKDF (reference sequence). The CDR3 loop is CATSRARLANGGELFF. DNA for the CDR3: TGTGCCACCAGCAGAGCCCGACTAGCTAACGGCGGGGAGCTGTTTTTT.

The chain carries TRBV11-2 and TRBJ2-5; D possibly matches TRBD1 or TRBD2 (5 bases each). The V end was cut by 4 bases, the J end by 5 bases, with 17 bases between. Germline V gene lookup returns CDR1 SGHAT and CDR2 FQNNGV. CDR3 length: 15 residues. Here the CDR3 DNA reads TGTGCCAGCAGCTACACCTCGGGACCTCCGGAGACCCAGTACTTC. The encoded protein is CASSYTSGPPETQYF.

The rearrangement joins TRBV27 to TRBJ1-4, with 12 bases matching TRBD1. The CDR3 is 18 residues long. Germline trimming cut 2 bases from V and 3 bases from J; bases unmatched to any gene: 7. CDR1 is MNHEY, CDR2 SMNVEV, per germline (reference sequence). In nucleotides, the CDR3 is TGTGCCAGCAGTTTACCAACCGGGACAGGGGGCTCTAATGAAAAACTGTTTTTT. Translated: CASSLPTGTGGSNEKLFF.

Only a few counts were recorded for this clone. The CDR3 coding sequence is TGTGCCAGCAGTGCGCCAGTCTCTGGAAACACCATATATTTT. Translated, it gives CASSAPVSGNTIYF. The chain carries TRBV28 and TRBJ1-3, with no clear D. Trimming removed 5 bases at V and 0 bases at J, with 8 bases between. This CDR3 is built from 14 residues. CDR1 MDHEN and CDR2 SYDVKM come from the germline V gene.

This rearrangement joins TRBV7-9 to TRBJ1-4; no definite D call. CDR1 SEHNR and CDR2 FQNEAQ come from the germline V gene (reference sequence). The CDR3 has 13 amino acids. With 3 bases removed from V and 4 bases from J, the gap between germline ends came to 6 bases. The CDR3 nucleotides are TGTGCCAGCAGCTTTGGGCTTAATGAAAAACTGTTTTTT. Its translation is CASSFGLNEKLFF.